This TCR beta chain was found in a study of T cell responses to AZD1222 COVID-19 vaccine. Looking at the study overall: Pooled together were second doses at about 4 or about 12 weeks.

As for this clone: Its antigen remains unidentified.

Study outcomes and limitations: Two AZD1222 doses significantly raised spike-specific TCR breadth and depth over controls. Seropositive AZD1222 recipients at baseline numbered only six or seven.

The repertoire was sequenced with immunoSEQ multiplex PCR; TCRdb's copy has only in-frame clones and lacks some. Found here are some 120,000 clones, roughly 88% of them singletons; the top ten hold about a tenth. The CDR3 covers 15 residues. V gave up 2 bases and J gave up 1 base, with 9 bases separating them. Germline-derived CDR1 and CDR2 are MNHEY and SVGAGI. The receptor comes from an adult in good health. The sequencing here drew on peripheral blood, taken on day 0 of AZD1222 vaccination. The chain uses TRBV6-5 and TRBJ1-5, with D possibly matching TRBD1 (5 bases). The CDR3 region is CASSYQGRSNQPQHF. The CDR3 nucleotides read TGTGCCAGCAGTTACCAGGGAAGAAGCAATCAGCCCCAGCATTTT.